This T cell receptor (beta chain) is drawn from a study of blood T cell repertoires in COVID-19. Overall study: Acute and convalescent COVID-19 specimens originated in the United States, Italy and Spain. PBMCs, B-cell-depleted T cells, or T cells were the source of the cDNA or gDNA that made up the material.

In the authors' workflow: Amplification of reference gene primers was used by the study to estimate nucleated cell counts. Here immunoSEQ multiplex PCR was the method, and the copy in TCRdb shows in-frame clones only, minus some. V and J calls and clone size come straight from that table; D and trimming were deduced from the DNA. The sample holds fewer than 350,000 clones, 81% seen once. This CDR3 spans 15 amino acids. Germline CDR1 ENHRY, CDR2 SYGVKD. The J segment lost 4 bases and the V segment lost 2 bases, leaving 3 bases of the junction unmatched. J is TRBJ1-4 and V is TRBV10-3; 8 bases align to TRBD1. This clonotype was sampled from a woman aged 55-75 years with active or convalescent COVID-19. Sequencing was carried out using peripheral blood. This chain's CDR3 is CAISEDGQGNEKLFF. The CDR3 nucleotides are TGTGCCATCAGTGAGGACGGACAGGGTAATGAAAAACTGTTTTTT.